The 5 T cell receptor beta chains listed next were all sequenced from one sample in a study of cytotoxic CD8 clonotypes in ibrutinib-treated CLL. TCRdb's copy holds only in-frame clones and misses some; the assay was immunoSEQ multiplex PCR. The repertoire holds 270,000 or so clones, with approximately 76% as singletons. The sample consisted of PBMCs, taken at disease progression, from a patient treated with ibrutinib. The source of these receptors is a human donor with chronic lymphocytic leukemia.

This clone was counted only a few times. The chain employs TRBV4-1 and TRBJ1-5, with 7 bases lining up with TRBD1. The V gene end was trimmed by 6 bases and the J gene end by 2 bases; junction bases not matched to a gene: 7. Germline lookup yields CDR1 MGHRA and CDR2 YSYEKL. The CDR3 covers 15 residues. The CDR3: CASRQTGFGNQPQHF. The DNA of the CDR3 is TGCGCCAGCAGACAGACAGGGTTCGGCAATCAGCCCCAGCATTTT.

The chain is built from TRBV10-3 and TRBJ2-1; 7 bases align to TRBD2. Unmatched junction bases numbered 2, after V lost 6 bases and J lost 0 bases. Germline-derived CDR1 and CDR2 are ENHRY and SYGVKD. The CDR3 is made up of 14 amino acids. CDR3 amino acids: CAIRLAGSYNEQFF. The CDR3 coding sequence is TGTGCCATCAGGTTAGCGGGCTCCTACAATGAGCAGTTCTTC.

This chain joins TRBV2 and TRBJ1-2, with 9 bases aligning to TRBD1. The CDR3 spans 13 residues. Germline lookup yields CDR1 SNHLY and CDR2 FYNNEI. The J segment lost 4 bases and the V segment lost 6 bases, leaving 3 bases of the junction unmatched. The CDR3 nucleotides are TGTGCCAGCAGAGGACAGGGGATCTATGGCTACACCTTC. It specifies CASRGQGIYGYTF.

The chain is built from TRBV18 and TRBJ2-5, with D maybe TRBD1 (6 bases). Germline values: CDR1 KGHSH, CDR2 LQKENI. This CDR3 comprises 15 residues. V was clipped by 1 base and J by 5 bases, with 14 bases between them. The DNA for the CDR3 is TGTGCCAGCTCACCACGTACAGGGTTTTATGAGACCCAGTACTTC. Translated: CASSPRTGFYETQYF.

This rearrangement joins TRBV19 to TRBJ2-7; TRBD2 aligns across 7 bases. Per germline, CDR1 LNHDA and CDR2 SQIVND (reference sequence). The length of the CDR3 is 15 residues. Trimming at V came to 6 bases and at J to 2 bases, leaving 10 bases not matched to a gene. The CDR3 reads CASRGRAGLPYEQYF. DNA of the CDR3: TGTGCCAGTAGGGGACGAGCGGGACTACCCTACGAGCAGTACTTC. Together with reference TRBV19 and TRBJ2-7, the CDR3 gives the full variable domain: DGGITQSPKYLFRKEGQNVTLSCEQNLNHDAMYWYRQDPGQGLRLIYYSQIVNDFQKGDIAEGYSVSREKKESFPLTVTSAQKNPTAFYLCASRGRAGLPYEQYFGPGTRLTVT.